This T cell receptor beta chain was obtained from a study of OX40 agonist ivuxolimab in advanced cancers. TCRdb's table, derived via immunoSEQ multiplex PCR, lists solely in-frame clones and lacks some. This sample has over 50,000 clones; 90% occur once, and the top ten carry approximately 2%. Germline V gene sequence: CDR1 SGHNT, CDR2 YYREEE (reference sequence). The length of the CDR3 is 17 residues. Losses at the gene ends were 4 bases for V and 1 base for J; bases not matched to a gene: 6. Blood draws occurred at baseline, cycle 4 day 1, and cycle 7 day 1. The clonotype was recovered from an adult with an advanced solid tumor such as melanoma, head and neck, liver or kidney cancer. The starting material was CD4+ or CD8+ T cells sorted from blood, obtained in a trial of the OX40 agonist ivuxolimab. The chain links TRBV5-4 to TRBJ2-2, with 11 bases identical to TRBD1. This CDR3 is CASSTGTGGWNTGELFF. The CDR3 nucleotides are TGTGCCAGCAGCACCGGGACAGGGGGTTGGAACACCGGGGAGCTGTTTTTT.